Detailed here is one TCR beta chain. The antigen remains unidentified. Repertoires were generated with immunoSEQ multiplex PCR, while TCRdb's copy carries only in-frame clones and drops some. This table holds roughly 2.2 million clones, approximately 93% found once. The entry originates in a study of shared clonotypes between healthy human individuals. Study conclusions and caveats: A handful of donors held about 5% of naive CD4 clonotypes in common.

Looked up from germline, CDR1 is SGHTA and CDR2 is FQGNSA. V was shortened by 0 bases and J by 0 bases, with 9 bases between the two germline ends. CDR3 length equals 16 residues. The TCR was taken from a man younger than 30 in good health. Some clones in this sample may be carry-over from other donors' samples. Sequenced: naive CD4+ T cells from PBMCs. Stated subset: CD45RA+ positively selected. This chain links TRBV7-2 with TRBJ2-1; D is uncertain. The DNA for the CDR3 is TGTGCCAGCAGCTTAGCTGGGTGGGGCTCCTACAATGAGCAGTTCTTC. It codes for CASSLAGWGSYNEQFF. Combining the CDR3 with reference TRBV7-2 and TRBJ2-1 gives the whole variable domain GAGVSQSPSNKVTEKGKDVELRCDPISGHTALYWYRQSLGQGLEFLIYFQGNSAPDKSGLPSDRFSAERTGGSVSTLTIQRTQQEDSAVYLCASSLAGWGSYNEQFFGPGTRLTVL.